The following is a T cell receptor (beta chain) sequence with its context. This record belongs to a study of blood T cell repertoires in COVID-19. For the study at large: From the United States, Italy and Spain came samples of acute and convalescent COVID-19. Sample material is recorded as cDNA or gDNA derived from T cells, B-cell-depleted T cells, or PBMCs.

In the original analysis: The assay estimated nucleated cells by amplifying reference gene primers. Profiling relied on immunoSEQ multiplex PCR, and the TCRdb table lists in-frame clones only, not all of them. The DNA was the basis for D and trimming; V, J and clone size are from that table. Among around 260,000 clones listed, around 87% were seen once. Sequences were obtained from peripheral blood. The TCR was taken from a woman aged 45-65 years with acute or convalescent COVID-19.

CDR3 DNA: TGTGCCAGTAGGGGGTTAGCGGGATTGTCCTACAATGAGCAGTTCTTC. It codes for CASRGLAGLSYNEQFF. The V call is TRBV19, the J call TRBJ2-1; the match to TRBD2 covers 8 bases. With V trimmed by 6 bases and J by 1 base, 8 bases remained unmatched. This CDR3 contains 16 residues. Germline V gene data show CDR1 as LNHDA and CDR2 as SQIVND (reference sequence).